The 4 T cell receptor beta chains below were found in one sample sequenced in a study of blood T cells in healthy people across ages. A J-beta primer mix and a sample-barcoded 5' primer were used in a second PCR of roughly 6 to 11 cycles. TCRdb reanalysed the 5' RACE reads using MiXCR and keeps one entry per CDR3 protein. The table lists roughly 1,000,000 distinct CDR3 sequences, approximately 25% of them singletons. These data are also associated with another study on T cells of mothers and their children.

Specimen: blood. The receptors derive from a girl aged 2 to 9 in good health.

There are a few counts of this clonotype. V is TRBV5-1 and J is TRBJ1-6; no definite D call. CDR3 length: 15 residues. Germline V gene data show CDR1 as SGHRS and CDR2 as YFSETQ. Trimming took off 2 bases at V and 8 bases at J, with 14 bases between the two ends. CDR3 bases: TGCGCCAGCAGCTTAGTAGCAAATAGGGATTCACCCCTCCACTTT. Its translation: CASSLVANRDSPLHF.

This clonotype was detected only a few times. V and J are TRBV9 and TRBJ2-5; TRBD2 matches 11 bases. The J call could be wrong; TRBJ2-1 is a better fit for the DNA end. This CDR3 region has 13 residues. Germline V gene data show CDR1 as SGDLS and CDR2 as YYNGEE. The CDR3 nucleotides are TGTGCCAGCGGGGGACTAGCGGACAATGAGCAGTTCTTC. Encoded protein: CASGGLADNEQFF.

The chain couples TRBV12-3 or TRBV12-4 to TRBJ1-2, with TRBD1 matching over 8 bases. CDR3 size: 14 residues. V lost 2 bases and J lost 7; bases outside the gene matches: 6. CDR3 region: CASSLTAGGPGYTF. CDR3 bases: TGTGCCAGCAGTTTAACGGCAGGGGGCCCTGGCTACACCTTC.

The chain carries TRBV7-2 and TRBJ2-5; 9 nucleotides align to TRBD2. Germline lookup yields CDR1 SGHTA and CDR2 FQGNSA. This CDR3 is built from 16 residues. J lost 5 bases, V lost 1 base, and 8 bases had no gene match. The CDR3 region is CASSLDGGAGGETQYF. The CDR3 bases are TGTGCCAGCAGCTTAGACGGTGGAGCGGGGGGTGAGACCCAGTACTTC.